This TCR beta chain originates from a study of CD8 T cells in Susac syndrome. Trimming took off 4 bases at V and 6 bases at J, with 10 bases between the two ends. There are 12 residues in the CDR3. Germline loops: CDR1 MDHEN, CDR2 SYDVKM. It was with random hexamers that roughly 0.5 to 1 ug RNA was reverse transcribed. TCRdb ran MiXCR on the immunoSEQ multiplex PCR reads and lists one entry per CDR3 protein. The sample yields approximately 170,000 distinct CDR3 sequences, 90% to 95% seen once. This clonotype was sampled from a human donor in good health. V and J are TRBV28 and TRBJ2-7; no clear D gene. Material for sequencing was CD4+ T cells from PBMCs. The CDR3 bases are TGTGCCAGCAGTTCCTCGATCTCCGAGCAGTACTTC. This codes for CASSSSISEQYF.